This entry lists 8 T cell receptor beta chains sequenced from one sample in a study of blood T cell repertoires in COVID-19. The protocol was immunoSEQ multiplex PCR, while the TCRdb copy is restricted to in-frame clones and leaves out a portion. The data hold fewer than 300,000 clones, with around 89% observed a single time. Specimen: PBMCs or T cells enriched from blood (not recorded which). Receptors were obtained from a woman between 35 and 50 years old with acute COVID-19.

CDR3 DNA sequence: TGTGCCACCAGTGACCCGACAGGACAAGAGACCCAGTACTTC. It encodes CATSDPTGQETQYF. The chain uses TRBV24-1 and TRBJ2-5; perhaps TRBD1 as D (6 bases). Trimming pared 4 bases from V and 2 bases from J, leaving 10 bases between. This CDR3 is 14 amino acids long. CDR1 and CDR2 (germline): KGHDR, SFDVKD.

This clone was detected only once. DNA for the CDR3: TGTGCCTGGAGTCTTTCTGGAGGTGAGCAGTTCTTC. Translation gives CAWSLSGGEQFF. The V gene is TRBV30, the J gene TRBJ2-1, with D possibly TRBD2 on 5 matching bases. V was trimmed by 2 bases and J by 9 bases, leaving 11 bases between them. This CDR3 has 12 residues. The germline gives CDR1 GTSNPN, CDR2 SVGIG (reference sequence). Supplemented by reference TRBV30 and TRBJ2-1, the full variable domain reads SQTIHQWPATLVQPVGSPLSLECTVEGTSNPNLYWYRQAAGRGLQLLFYSVGIGQISSEVPQNLSASRPQDRQFILSSKKLLLSDSGFYLCAWSLSGGEQFFGPGTRLTVL.

The chain recombines TRBV12-5 with TRBJ2-3; D unresolved. Between the trimmed V and J ends, which lost 7 bases and 14 bases, there was a span of 19 bases. CDR1 LGHNT and CDR2 FRNRAP come from the germline V gene. There are 12 residues in the CDR3. The CDR3 spells CASAPSEAGGYF. Here the CDR3 DNA reads TGTGCTAGTGCCCCGAGTGAAGCCGGCGGGTATTTT.

The table lists this clone with a few counts. The genes are TRBV7-2 and TRBJ2-2; 10 positions match TRBD2. The V segment lost 5 bases and the J segment 1 base; nucleotides outside the gene matches: 7. CDR3 length: 17 amino acids. Germline V gives CDR1 SGHTA, CDR2 FQGNSA. The CDR3 is CASSRTGLAVNTGELFF. Written as DNA, the CDR3 is TGTGCCAGCAGCCGGACAGGACTAGCGGTGAACACCGGGGAGCTGTTTTTT.

The genes are TRBV3-1 (or the pseudogene TRBV3-2) and TRBJ2-2; D is uncertain. V lost 4 bases and J lost 4, with 13 bases in between. There are 15 residues in the CDR3. CDR1 is LGHDT, CDR2 YNNKEL, per germline (reference sequence). The chain's CDR3 is CASSLSAVGTGELFF. Here the CDR3 DNA reads TGTGCCAGCAGCCTTTCCGCGGTCGGCACCGGGGAGCTGTTTTTT.

The chain carries TRBV2 and TRBJ1-2, with 8 bases that match TRBD1. V trimming: 8 bases; J trimming: 3 bases; junction bases outside the gene matches: 8. The CDR3 runs 14 residues. Germline lookup yields CDR1 SNHLY and CDR2 FYNNEI. The CDR3 bases are TGTGCCAGCGACAGACAGGGGCCTGACTATGGCTACACCTTC. Translating it yields CASDRQGPDYGYTF.

In this sample, this clone turned up once. The CDR3: CASSFSGYTGELFF. The DNA for the CDR3 is TGTGCCAGCAGCTTCAGCGGGTACACCGGGGAGCTGTTTTTT. The chain combines TRBV7-9 with TRBJ2-2; D may be TRBD2 (6 bases). CDR3 length: 14 residues. Germline V gives CDR1 SEHNR, CDR2 FQNEAQ (reference sequence). The V end was cut by 3 bases, the J end by 3 bases, with 8 bases between.

The J gene is TRBJ2-3, the V gene TRBV24-1, with TRBD2 identical over 9 bases. In germline, CDR1 is KGHDR, CDR2 SFDVKD. The CDR3 length is 14 residues. The ends lost 4 bases at V and 6 bases at J; junction bases unmatched: 4. CDR3 in DNA: TGTGCCACCAGTGAAGGACTAGCGCGGGATACGCAGTATTTT. This encodes CATSEGLARDTQYF.